This T cell receptor beta chain was identified during a study of metastatic and nonmetastatic thyroid tumors. Using MiXCR, TCRdb reanalyzed the PCR reads. The data show about 37,000 clones, with under 30% seen just once and about a tenth held by the top ten. Treatment of any kind had been given to no patient before thyroid surgery. V was shortened by 6 bases and J by 5 bases, with 16 bases between the two germline ends. The CDR3 consists of 13 residues. In germline, CDR1 is DFQATT, CDR2 SNEGSKA (reference sequence). This clone occurred once. V gene TRBV20-1 combines with J gene TRBJ2-5; tentative D call: TRBD1 (6 bases). The TCR comes from a male donor with papillary thyroid cancer or a benign thyroid nodule (not recorded which). Some clones in this sample may be carry-over from other donors' samples. Sample: blood. CDR3 DNA sequence: TGCAGTGCACAAAACAGGGCTGGGGAGACCCAGTACTTC. This codes for CSAQNRAGETQYF.